This T cell receptor (beta chain) was profiled in a study of T cells in lung cancer brain metastases (dated 2018 in TCRdb). Turning to the overall study: Of the 20 to 25 patients, more than 15 had a history of tobacco use, with a median of 40 pack-years. In this study, the TCR beta CDR3 repertoires of fully resected primary non-small cell lung cancers were compared with those of paired brain metastases. A median age at first diagnosis of around 57 years was recorded for the patients, of whom about nine were male and 11 were female. The average DNA integrity number was 3.8 in both primary and metastatic specimens, and the two sites did not differ significantly. The cohort comprised some 20 patients contributing about 40 specimens, one primary lung lesion and one brain metastasis each. The median interval between acquisition of the primary specimen and acquisition of the brain metastasis specimen was approximately 350 days. About 90% of the 20 patients received no interval therapy between primary and metastasis resection. Summary of the overall study and its limitations: Effects of preoperative corticosteroids on T cell infiltration in brain metastases could not be controlled. Significantly fewer unique productive clones were found in brain metastases than in paired primaries (median around 1,400 versus 4,600). DNA fragmentation in FFPE samples may have prevented retrieval of the complete infiltrating T cell repertoire. A significantly larger repertoire fraction was made up by the ten most abundant clones in brain metastases than in primaries, which was suggestive of clonal expansion. Most clones were specific to a single lesion, and overlap between paired lesions was limited (mean Morisita index around 0.2).

Resection was performed in the patients for synchronous oligometastatic disease or for delayed recurrence of a solitary brain metastasis. To avoid including cancers other than NSCLC, any patient with a history of multiple malignancies was excluded. Tumor areas were macrodissected from roughly 5 deparaffinized roughly 9 um unstained sections, using marked H&E slides as a guide. All specimens were fixed in formalin and embedded in paraffin (FFPE). The AllPrep DNA/RNA FFPE Kit was used to extract genomic DNA. About this clone itself: Its antigen has not been determined. No base-level quality is on record; no much larger clone is a single base apart.

Its CDR3 holds 13 amino acids, cysteine through phenylalanine. The CDR3 DNA has 39 bases and is translated from base 1. Trimming at the junction amounts to 5 bases on V and 2 bases on J, and the germline ends lie 10 bases apart. As encoded in the germline V gene (reference sequence), CDR1 is GTSNPN while CDR2 is SVGIG. Each sample received between about 2 and 5 ug of genomic DNA as input, and paired samples received equal DNA input. TCR beta libraries were constructed with the immunoSEQ hsTCRbeta Kit, with multiplexed V and J gene primers used across two PCR steps. The pooled libraries, together with positive and negative controls, were sequenced on an Illumina MiSeq running a 100-cycle paired-end protocol. The study's processing was this. The immunoSEQ vendor processed the raw data into normalized, annotated TCR beta repertoire reports. Richness was defined as unique clones by nucleotide sequence, with iChao1 and Efron-Thisted estimators extrapolating total richness. Paired lesions were characterized and compared using Pielou's evenness, Simpson's index, top-ten clone proportional abundance, and the Morisita overlap index. Drawn from immuneACCESS, this table holds only the in-frame rearrangements with V and J called that TCRdb kept. Clones are partly lost; checked studies trace under half to an unresolved V gene and leave the rest unexplained. That table is the source of V, J and clone size, and D and trimming were worked out from the DNA. Present in this sample are approximately 1,400 clones, roughly nine tenths of which were seen just once. The top ten constitute 9.5% to 13% of the sample.

Recombination joined TRBV30 with TRBJ1-3; D gene: possibly TRBD1, on 5 matching bases. The receptor comes from a woman aged 45-60 years with non-small cell lung cancer that had spread to the brain. The sequenced sample was tumor tissue from a brain metastasis. Per the publication, the cell subset or site label means: paired resected brain metastasis. The CDR3 is CAWGTYTGNTIYF. The nucleotide sequence is TGTGCCTGGGGGACTTACACTGGAAACACCATATATTTT. With the rest looked up from the reference TRBV30 and TRBJ1-3 genes rather than sequenced, the full variable domain is SQTIHQWPATLVQPVGSPLSLECTVEGTSNPNLYWYRQAAGRGLQLLFYSVGIGQISSEVPQNLSASRPQDRQFILSSKKLLLSDSGFYLCAWGTYTGNTIYFGEGSWLTVV.